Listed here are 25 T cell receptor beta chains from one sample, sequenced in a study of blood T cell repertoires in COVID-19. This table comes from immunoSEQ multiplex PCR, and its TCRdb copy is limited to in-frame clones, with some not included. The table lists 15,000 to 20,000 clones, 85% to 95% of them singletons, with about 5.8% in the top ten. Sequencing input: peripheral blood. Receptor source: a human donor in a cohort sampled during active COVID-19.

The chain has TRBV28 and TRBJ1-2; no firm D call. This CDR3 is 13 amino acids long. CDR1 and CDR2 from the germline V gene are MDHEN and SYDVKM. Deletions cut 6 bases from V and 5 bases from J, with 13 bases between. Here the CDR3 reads CASSPSRAYGYTF. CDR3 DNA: TGTGCCAGCAGCCCCTCGAGAGCTTATGGCTACACCTTC.

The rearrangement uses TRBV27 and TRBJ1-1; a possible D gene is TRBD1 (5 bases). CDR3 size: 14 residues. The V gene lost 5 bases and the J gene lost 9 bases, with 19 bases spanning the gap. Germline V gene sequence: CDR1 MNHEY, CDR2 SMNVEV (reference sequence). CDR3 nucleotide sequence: TGTGCCAGCAGTCTACTCGGGACTGAAGGGAAAGCTTTCTTT. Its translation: CASSLLGTEGKAFF.

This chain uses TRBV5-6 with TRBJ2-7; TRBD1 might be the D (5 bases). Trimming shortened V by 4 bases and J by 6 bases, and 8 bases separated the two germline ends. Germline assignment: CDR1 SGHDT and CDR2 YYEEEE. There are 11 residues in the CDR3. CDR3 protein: CASSQGSEQYF. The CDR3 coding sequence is TGTGCCAGCAGCCAGGGTTCCGAGCAGTACTTC.

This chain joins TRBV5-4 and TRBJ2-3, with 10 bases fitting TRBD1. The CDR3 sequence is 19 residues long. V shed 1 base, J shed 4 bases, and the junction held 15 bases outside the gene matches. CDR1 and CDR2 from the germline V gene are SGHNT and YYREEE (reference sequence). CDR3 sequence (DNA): TGTGCCAGCAGCTTGAGACAGGGGGCGATAGTTGGGGTTGCAGATACGCAGTATTTT. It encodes CASSLRQGAIVGVADTQYF.

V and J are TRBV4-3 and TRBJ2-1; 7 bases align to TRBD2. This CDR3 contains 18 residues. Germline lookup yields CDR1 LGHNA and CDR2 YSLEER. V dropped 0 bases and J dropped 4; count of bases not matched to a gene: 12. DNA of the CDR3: TGCGCCAGCAGCCAAGATGCGAGGGGTCTAGCGGCTTACAATGAGCAGTTCTTC. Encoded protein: CASSQDARGLAAYNEQFF.

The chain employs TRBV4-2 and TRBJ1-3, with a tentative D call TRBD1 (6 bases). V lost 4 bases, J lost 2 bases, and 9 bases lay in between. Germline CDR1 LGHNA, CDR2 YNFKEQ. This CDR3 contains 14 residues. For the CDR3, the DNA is TGTGCCAGCAGCCTCGGACAGCCTGGAAACACCATATATTTT. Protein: CASSLGQPGNTIYF.

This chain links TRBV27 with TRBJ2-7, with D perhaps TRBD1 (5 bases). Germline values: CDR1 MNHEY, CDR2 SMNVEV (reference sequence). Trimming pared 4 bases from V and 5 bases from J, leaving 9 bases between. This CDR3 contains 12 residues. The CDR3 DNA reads TGTGCCAGCAGTTCCAGGGTTAACGAGCAGTACTTC. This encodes CASSSRVNEQYF.

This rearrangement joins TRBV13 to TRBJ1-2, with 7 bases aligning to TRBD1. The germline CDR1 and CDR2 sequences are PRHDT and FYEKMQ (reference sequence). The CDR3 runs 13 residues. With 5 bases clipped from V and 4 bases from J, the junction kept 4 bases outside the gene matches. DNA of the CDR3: TGTGCCAGCAGCCCCGGGACAGCCTATGGCTACACCTTC. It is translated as CASSPGTAYGYTF.

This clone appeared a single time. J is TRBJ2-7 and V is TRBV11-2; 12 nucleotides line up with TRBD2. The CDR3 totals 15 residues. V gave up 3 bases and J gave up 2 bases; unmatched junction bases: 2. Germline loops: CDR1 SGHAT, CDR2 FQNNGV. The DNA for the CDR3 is TGTGCCAGCAGCTTGACTAGCGGGAGAACCTACGAGCAGTACTTC. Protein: CASSLTSGRTYEQYF.

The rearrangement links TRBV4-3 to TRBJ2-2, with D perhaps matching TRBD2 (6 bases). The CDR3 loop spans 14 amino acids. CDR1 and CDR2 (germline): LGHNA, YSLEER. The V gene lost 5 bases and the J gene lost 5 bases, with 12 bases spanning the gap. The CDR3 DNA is TGCGCCAGCAGCATAATCAGCGGGACCGGGGAGCTGTTTTTT. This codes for CASSIISGTGELFF.

CDR3 amino acids: CASSTTGLDEKLFF. CDR3 nucleotide sequence: TGTGCCAGTAGTACGACAGGGCTGGATGAAAAACTGTTTTTT. This chain links TRBV19 with TRBJ1-4; 7 bases are a match to TRBD1. The germline V gene encodes CDR1 LNHDA and CDR2 SQIVND (reference sequence). The J segment lost 6 bases and the V segment lost 4 bases, leaving 5 bases of the junction unmatched. The CDR3 is 14 amino acids.

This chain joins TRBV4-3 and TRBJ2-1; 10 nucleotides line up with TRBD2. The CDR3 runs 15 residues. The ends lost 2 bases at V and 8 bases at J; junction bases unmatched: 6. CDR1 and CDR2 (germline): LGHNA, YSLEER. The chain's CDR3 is CASSQPGLAIDEQFF. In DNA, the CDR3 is TGCGCCAGCAGCCAACCGGGACTAGCGATCGATGAGCAGTTCTTC.

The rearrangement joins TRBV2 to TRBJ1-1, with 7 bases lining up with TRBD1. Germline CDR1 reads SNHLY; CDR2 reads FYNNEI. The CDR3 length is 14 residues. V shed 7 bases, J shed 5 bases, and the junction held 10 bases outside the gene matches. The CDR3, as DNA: TGTGCCAGCAAATTAGGGGGCTTGGGAACTGAAGCTTTCTTT. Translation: CASKLGGLGTEAFF.

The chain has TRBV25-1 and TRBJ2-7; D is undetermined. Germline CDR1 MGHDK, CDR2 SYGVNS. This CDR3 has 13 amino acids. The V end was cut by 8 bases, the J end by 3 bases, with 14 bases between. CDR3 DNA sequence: TGTGCCAGCTGCGAAGGCGGATGCTACGAGCAGTACTTC. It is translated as CASCEGGCYEQYF.

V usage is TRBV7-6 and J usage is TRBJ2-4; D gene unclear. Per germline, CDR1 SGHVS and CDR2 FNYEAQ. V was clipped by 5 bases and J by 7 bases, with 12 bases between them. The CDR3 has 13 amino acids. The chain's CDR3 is CASSPHLQNIQYF. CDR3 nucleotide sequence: TGTGCCAGCAGCCCCCACCTACAGAACATTCAGTACTTC.

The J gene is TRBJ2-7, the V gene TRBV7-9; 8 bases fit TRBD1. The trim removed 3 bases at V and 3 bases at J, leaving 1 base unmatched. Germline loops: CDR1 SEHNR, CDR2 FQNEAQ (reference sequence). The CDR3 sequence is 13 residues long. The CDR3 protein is CASSFDRGYEQYF. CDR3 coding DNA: TGTGCCAGCAGCTTCGACAGGGGCTACGAGCAGTACTTC.

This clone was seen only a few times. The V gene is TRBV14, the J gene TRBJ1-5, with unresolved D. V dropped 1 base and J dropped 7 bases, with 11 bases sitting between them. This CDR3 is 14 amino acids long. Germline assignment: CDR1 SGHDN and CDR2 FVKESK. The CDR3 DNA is TGTGCCAGCAGCCAAGTCGAGGTCTGCCAGCCCCAGCATTTT. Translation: CASSQVEVCQPQHF. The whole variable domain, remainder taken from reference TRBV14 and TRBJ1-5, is EAGVTQFPSHSVIEKGQTVTLRCDPISGHDNLYWYRRVMGKEIKFLLHFVKESKQDESGMPNNRFLAERTGGTYSTLKVQPAELEDSGVYFCASSQVEVCQPQHFGDGTRLSIL.

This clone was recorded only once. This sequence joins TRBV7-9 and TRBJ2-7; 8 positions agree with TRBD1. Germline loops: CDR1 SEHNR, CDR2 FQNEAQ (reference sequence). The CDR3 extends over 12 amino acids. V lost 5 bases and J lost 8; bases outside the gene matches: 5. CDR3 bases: TGTGCCAGCAGCCCTACAGGGGGTAAGCAGTACTTC. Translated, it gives CASSPTGGKQYF.

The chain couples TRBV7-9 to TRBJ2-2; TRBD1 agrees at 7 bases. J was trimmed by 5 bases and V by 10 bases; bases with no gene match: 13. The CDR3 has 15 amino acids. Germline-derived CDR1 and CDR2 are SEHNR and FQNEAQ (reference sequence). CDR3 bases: TGTGCCAAGACTCCAGGGGGATCTATTACCGGGGAGCTGTTTTTT. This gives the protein CAKTPGGSITGELFF.

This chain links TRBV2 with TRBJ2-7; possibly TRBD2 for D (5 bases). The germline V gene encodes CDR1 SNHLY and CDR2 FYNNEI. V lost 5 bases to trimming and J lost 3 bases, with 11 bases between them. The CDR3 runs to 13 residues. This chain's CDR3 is CASSRETDYEQYF. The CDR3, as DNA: TGTGCCAGCAGTAGGGAGACGGACTACGAGCAGTACTTC.

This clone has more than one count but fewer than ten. CDR3 sequence: CSTRKGGGSEAFF. The CDR3 bases are TGCAGCACAAGGAAGGGGGGGGGCTCTGAAGCTTTCTTT. V and J are TRBV29-1 and TRBJ1-1, with D possibly matching TRBD1 (6 bases). With 8 bases removed from V and 6 bases from J, the gap between germline ends came to 19 bases. Germline V gene sequence: CDR1 SQVTM, CDR2 ANQGSEA. This CDR3 is 13 amino acids long.

The CDR3 region is CASSYSATGPYEQYF. The DNA of the CDR3 is TGTGCCAGCAGTTACTCGGCGACAGGACCCTACGAGCAGTACTTC. The chain recombines TRBV6-2 or TRBV6-3 with TRBJ2-7, with TRBD1 as a possible D gene (6 bases). The CDR3 loop spans 15 amino acids. Trimming pared 0 bases from V and 2 bases from J, leaving 11 bases between. Per germline, CDR1 MNHEY and CDR2 SVGEGT.

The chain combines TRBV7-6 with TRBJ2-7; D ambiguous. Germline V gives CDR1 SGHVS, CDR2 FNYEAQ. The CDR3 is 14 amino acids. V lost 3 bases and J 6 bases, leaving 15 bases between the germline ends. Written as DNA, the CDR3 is TGTGCCAGCAGCTTCTACGCAGCTGGCGGCGAGCAGTACTTC. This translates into CASSFYAAGGEQYF. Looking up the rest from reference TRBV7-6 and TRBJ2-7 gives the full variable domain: GAGVSQSPRYKVTKRGQDVALRCDPISGHVSLYWYRQALGQGPEFLTYFNYEAQQDKSGLPNDRFSAERPEGSISTLTIQRTEQRDSAMYRCASSFYAAGGEQYFGPGTRLTVT.

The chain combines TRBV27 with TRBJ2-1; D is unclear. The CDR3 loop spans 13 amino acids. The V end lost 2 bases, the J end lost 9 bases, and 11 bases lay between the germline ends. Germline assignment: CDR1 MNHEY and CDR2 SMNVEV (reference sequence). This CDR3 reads CASSLGQPSEQFF. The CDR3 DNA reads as TGTGCCAGCAGTTTAGGGCAGCCGAGTGAGCAGTTCTTC.

DNA of the CDR3: TGTGCCACCAGCACATACCGGGACAGGCCGAATCAGCCCCAGCATTTT. Translation: CATSTYRDRPNQPQHF. The chain combines TRBV15 with TRBJ1-5, with 8 bases fitting TRBD1. This CDR3 is 16 amino acids long. The ends lost 4 bases at V and 4 bases at J; junction bases unmatched: 9. CDR1 and CDR2 from the germline V gene are LNHNV and YYDKDF (reference sequence).